The sequence of this T cell receptor (beta chain) was determined in a study of blood T cell repertoires in COVID-19. Study background: Specimens from acute and convalescent COVID-19 originated in the United States, Italy and Spain.

Germline V gene data show CDR1 as SGHTA and CDR2 as FQGNSA. Trimming took 5 bases from V and 2 from J, leaving 16 bases between them. The CDR3 runs to 15 residues. Method: immunoSEQ multiplex PCR; TCRdb's copy keeps in-frame clones and lacks some. The sample yields about 140,000 clones, more than 60% seen once. This sequence was found in a woman in her fifties or sixties with active or convalescent COVID-19. Sequencing was performed on peripheral blood. The J gene is TRBJ2-7, the V gene TRBV7-2; TRBD1 might be the D (6 bases). The CDR3 nucleotides read TGTGCCAGCAGCCCCCGGGACAAGGGGGCCTACGAGCAGTACTTC. Its translation: CASSPRDKGAYEQYF.